This TCR beta chain is drawn from a study of T cell responses to AZD1222 COVID-19 vaccine. Study outcomes and limitations: Vaccination with two AZD1222 doses was followed by a rise in Spike-specific TCR breadth and depth. As reported, nearly half of all spike-specific TCRs target variant regions that are unmutated. CD4 TCRs linked to vaccination spanned spike, dominating at 160-218 and 743-854. Baseline antibody screening turned up just a handful of seropositive AZD1222 recipients.

V shed 6 bases, J shed 8 bases, and the junction held 2 bases outside the gene matches. Germline lookup yields CDR1 MDHEN and CDR2 SYDVKM. The CDR3 is 12 residues long. As regards this clone: Its specificity is unknown.

This table comes from immunoSEQ multiplex PCR, and its TCRdb copy is limited to in-frame clones, with some not included. The sample shows 150,000 to 200,000 clones, roughly 87% of them seen only once. Sequencing used peripheral blood, obtained 28 days after the second AZD1222 dose. This TCR was recovered from an adult who received the AZD1222 COVID-19 vaccine. The rearrangement uses TRBV28 and TRBJ1-4; 8 bases align to TRBD1. CDR3 sequence: CASSTGGEKLFF. As DNA, the CDR3 is TGTGCCAGCAGCACAGGGGGGGAAAAACTGTTTTTT.